This record looks at one T cell receptor (beta chain) sequence and its context. CDR1 and CDR2 (germline): SGHDT, YYEEEE. V was shortened by 3 bases and J by 9 bases, with 16 bases between the two germline ends. The length of the CDR3 is 13 residues. This sample was taken from a study of blood T cell repertoires in COVID-19. Repertoires were generated with immunoSEQ multiplex PCR, while TCRdb's copy carries only in-frame clones and drops some. The sample contains about 270,000 clones, approximately 90% of which appear only once. The J gene is TRBJ2-7, the V gene TRBV5-6; D is perhaps TRBD2 (6 bases). Sequenced sample: PBMCs or T cells enriched from blood (not recorded which). The TCR was taken from a woman between 45 and 60 years old who had recovered from COVID-19. CDR3 nucleotides: TGTGCCAGCAGCTCGGGACTCATGAACCGGCAGTACTTC. Amino acids: CASSSGLMNRQYF.